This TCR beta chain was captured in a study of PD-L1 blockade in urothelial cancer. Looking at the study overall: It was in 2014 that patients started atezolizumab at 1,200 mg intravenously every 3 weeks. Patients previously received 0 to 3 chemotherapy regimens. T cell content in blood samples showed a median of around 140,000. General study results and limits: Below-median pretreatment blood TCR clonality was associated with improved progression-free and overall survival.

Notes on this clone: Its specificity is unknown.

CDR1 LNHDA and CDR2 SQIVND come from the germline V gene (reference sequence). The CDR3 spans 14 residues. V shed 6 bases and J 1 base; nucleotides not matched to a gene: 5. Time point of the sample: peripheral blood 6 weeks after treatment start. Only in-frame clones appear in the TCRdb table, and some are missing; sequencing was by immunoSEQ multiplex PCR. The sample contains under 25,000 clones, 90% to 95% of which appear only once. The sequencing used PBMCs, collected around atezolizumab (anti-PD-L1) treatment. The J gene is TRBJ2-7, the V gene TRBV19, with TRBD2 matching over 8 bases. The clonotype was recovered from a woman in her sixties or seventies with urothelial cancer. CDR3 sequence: CASRAGGPSYEQYF. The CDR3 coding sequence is TGTGCCAGTAGGGCGGGGGGCCCATCCTACGAGCAGTACTTC.